This TCR beta chain was sequenced in a study of long-term antiretroviral therapy in people with HIV. Overall study findings and caveats: Those clones which expanded before ART made up the dominant part of the repertoire at all time points. Blood obtained between the mid-2000s and the late 2010s may reflect older ART regimens.

This CDR3 has 14 residues. Germline lookup yields CDR1 MNHNS and CDR2 SASEGT. The V end lost 5 bases, the J end lost 10 bases, and 15 bases lay between the germline ends. Without exception, participants with HIV were treated in the United States. Running of the v3.0 immunoSEQ assay took place at survey level. Repertoires were generated with immunoSEQ multiplex PCR, while TCRdb's copy carries only in-frame clones and drops some. This sample yields roughly 30,000 clones, of which about 86% are seen a single time; around 4.7% belongs to the top ten. A word on this clone: The antigen is undetermined.

The receptor's source is a woman aged 25 to 39 with HIV. The sequenced sample was unsorted PBMCs, obtained 0.8 years after starting antiretroviral therapy. The rearrangement uses TRBV6-1 and TRBJ1-6; a weak D match, TRBD1 (5 bases). CDR3 nucleotides: TGTGCCAGCAGTCTGGTTCGGGGGGACTCACCCCTCCACTTT. It encodes CASSLVRGDSPLHF.